The 21 T cell receptor beta chains presented below share a single source sample, sequenced in a study of T cells expressing NK-cell markers. One entry per CDR3 protein, without DNA, is what TCRdb gives after re-calling the 5' RACE reads. The data include 500,000 to 700,000 distinct CDR3 sequences; the top ten clones carry approximately 4%. The sample taken for sequencing was blood T cells: a sorted CD56 or NKG2C T cell subset, CD4+ or CD8+ T cells, or bulk PBMC T cells (not recorded which). The receptors were gathered from a man younger than 35 in good health.

The CDR3 is CSALPGPLRVAFF. This chain uses TRBV20-1 with TRBJ1-1; TCRdb lists TRBD1, though no DNA is available to test this call. Per the germline V gene, CDR1 is DFQATT and CDR2 is SNEGSKA (reference sequence). The CDR3 is made up of 13 amino acids.

The gene calls are TRBV29-1 and TRBJ2-1; TCRdb's assignment of TRBD2 cannot be checked, as there is no DNA. There are 14 residues in the CDR3. CDR1 is SQVTM and CDR2 is ANQGSEA in the germline V gene. The chain's CDR3 is CSVGAGLASPEQFF.

The chain carries TRBV2 and TRBJ2-1; TCRdb names TRBD2, which stays unverified in the absence of DNA. In germline, CDR1 is SNHLY, CDR2 FYNNEI. The CDR3 totals 17 residues. CDR3 residues: CASSVPSGRGSYNEQFF. Drawing the rest from reference TRBV2 and TRBJ2-1, the complete variable domain is EPEVTQTPSHQVTQMGQEVILRCVPISNHLYFYWYRQILGQKVEFLVSFYNNEISEKSEIFDDQFSVERPDGSNFTLKIRSTKLEDSAMYFCASSVPSGRGSYNEQFFGPGTRLTVL.

V and J are TRBV12-3 or TRBV12-4 and TRBJ1-1; the TRBD1 assignment by TCRdb is unverifiable without DNA. This CDR3 is built from 13 residues. This CDR3 is CASSPNRAAEAFF.

The V gene is TRBV7-2, the J gene TRBJ1-2; TCRdb picks TRBD1, but there is no DNA to check that call. Germline V gene lookup returns CDR1 SGHTA and CDR2 FQGNSA. CDR3 size: 15 residues. The CDR3 spells CASSVAGGADYGYTF.

V usage is TRBV20-1 and J usage is TRBJ1-6. The CDR3 extends over 13 amino acids. Germline-derived CDR1 and CDR2 are DFQATT and SNEGSKA (reference sequence). CDR3 in amino acids: CSARQGRSSPLHF.

The chain combines TRBV15 with TRBJ1-2. The CDR3 covers 11 residues. CDR1 is LNHNV and CDR2 is YYDKDF in the germline V gene (reference sequence). The CDR3 spells CATSGVGGYTF.

The V call is TRBV12-3 or TRBV12-4, the J call TRBJ1-3. This CDR3 has 16 amino acids. CDR3 loop: CASTLLGDSSGNTIYF.

The chain recombines TRBV25-1 with TRBJ1-1; TCRdb's D call of TRBD1 is untestable without DNA. Germline V gene lookup returns CDR1 MGHDK and CDR2 SYGVNS. The CDR3 has 15 residues. This chain's CDR3 is CASSPVGSSNTEAFF.

This CDR3 is CASSQEWEGRGTGELFF. The chain couples TRBV4-1 to TRBJ2-2; as DNA is missing, the TRBD2 call by TCRdb cannot be tested. CDR3 length: 17 residues. Germline CDR1 reads MGHRA; CDR2 reads YSYEKL.

The J gene is TRBJ2-7, the V gene TRBV6-5; without DNA, the TCRdb call of TRBD1 cannot be checked. Germline lookup yields CDR1 MNHEY and CDR2 SVGAGI. The CDR3 has 17 amino acids. The CDR3 protein is CASSYYPLSTGAYEQYF.

The V gene is TRBV7-8, the J gene TRBJ2-7; TCRdb returns TRBD1, unconfirmable since there is no DNA. Germline V gene data show CDR1 as SGHVS and CDR2 as FQNEAQ. The CDR3 contains 16 residues. CDR3 amino acids: CASSLIGGQGLYEQYF.

CDR3 protein: CASSETGGSYNEQFF. This chain uses TRBV6-1 with TRBJ2-1; the D call of TRBD1 rests on TCRdb alone, since no DNA is present to check it. In germline, CDR1 is MNHNS, CDR2 SASEGT. The CDR3 runs 15 residues.

The V call is TRBV5-6, the J call TRBJ2-3; as DNA is missing, the TRBD2 call by TCRdb cannot be tested. Germline CDR1 is SGHDT and CDR2 is YYEEEE. The CDR3 covers 13 residues. The CDR3 is CASSIAGADTQYF.

The chain has TRBV28 and TRBJ1-4; TCRdb selects TRBD1, and the lack of DNA leaves this call unchecked. The germline V gene encodes CDR1 MDHEN and CDR2 SYDVKM. CDR3 size: 15 residues. The CDR3 region is CASSLGGGWEEKLFF.

This chain uses TRBV5-5 with TRBJ1-1. Germline values: CDR1 SGHKS, CDR2 YYEKEE (reference sequence). The CDR3 loop spans 13 amino acids. The chain's CDR3 is CASSLMGDLSAFF.

This chain connects TRBV7-6 to TRBJ2-5; TCRdb picks TRBD2, but there is no DNA to check that call. This CDR3 spans 16 amino acids. Looked up from germline, CDR1 is SGHVS and CDR2 is FNYEAQ. CDR3 sequence reads: CASSLGLLSGKETQYF. The entire variable domain, with the rest obtained from reference TRBV7-6 and TRBJ2-5, is as follows: GAGVSQSPRYKVTKRGQDVALRCDPISGHVSLYWYRQALGQGPEFLTYFNYEAQQDKSGLPNDRFSAERPEGSISTLTIQRTEQRDSAMYRCASSLGLLSGKETQYFGPGTRLLVL.

The V gene is TRBV20-1, the J gene TRBJ2-1; TCRdb indicates TRBD1, and absent DNA this call remains unverified. CDR1 is DFQATT and CDR2 is SNEGSKA in the germline V gene (reference sequence). This CDR3 region has 15 residues. The CDR3 is CSARDRDRGINEQFF.

This chain joins TRBV7-2 and TRBJ1-3; the TRBD1 assignment by TCRdb is unverifiable without DNA. The CDR3 spans 15 residues. Germline V lookup: CDR1 SGHTA, CDR2 FQGNSA. The CDR3 reads CASSLEGASGNTIYF. Variable domain in full (rest from reference TRBV7-2 and TRBJ1-3): GAGVSQSPSNKVTEKGKDVELRCDPISGHTALYWYRQSLGQGLEFLIYFQGNSAPDKSGLPSDRFSAERTGGSVSTLTIQRTQQEDSAVYLCASSLEGASGNTIYFGEGSWLTVV.

V usage is TRBV5-1 and J usage is TRBJ2-7; the D call of TRBD2 rests on TCRdb alone, since no DNA is present to check it. Germline CDR1 and CDR2: SGHRS and YFSETQ. The CDR3 sequence is 15 residues long. The CDR3 sequence: CASSERVGTTYEQYF.

The CDR3 loop is CASSYGAGSSNYGYTF. The chain carries TRBV6-5 and TRBJ1-2. The CDR3 contains 16 residues. CDR1 is MNHEY, CDR2 SVGAGI, per germline.